The 25 T cell receptor beta chains below all came from one sample that was sequenced in a study of T-cell memory formation after mild COVID-19. TCRdb re-derived calls from the 5' RACE reads in MiXCR, one entry per CDR3 protein. Among tens of thousands of distinct CDR3 sequences listed, about 15% were seen once. Sequences were obtained from PBMCs or a T cell subset sorted from them (not recorded which). Receptors originate from a man younger than 35 who had mild COVID-19 (a few samples of this study predate the infection). Cell type and time point are not known.

Only a few counts were recorded for this clonotype. This chain links TRBV5-1 with TRBJ1-4; no firm D call. Trimming removed 0 bases from V and 16 bases from J, with 13 bases in between. Germline CDR1 reads SGHRS; CDR2 reads YFSETQ. This CDR3 spans 12 amino acids. CDR3 nucleotides: TGCGCCAGCAGCTTGGGGTTAGGCCGGTGGTTTTTT. This gives the protein CASSLGLGRWFF.

V gene TRBV5-6 combines with J gene TRBJ2-1; D remains unclear. This CDR3 is built from 15 residues. CDR1 is SGHDT, CDR2 YYEEEE, per germline. Trimming cost V 4 bases and J 0 bases, with 11 bases left between them. In nucleotides, the CDR3 is TGTGCCAGCAGCGCCACTATTGACTCCTACAATGAGCAGTTCTTC. Translated: CASSATIDSYNEQFF. Complete variable domain (other parts from reference TRBV5-6 and TRBJ2-1): DAGVTQSPTHLIKTRGQQVTLRCSPKSGHDTVSWYQQALGQGPQFIFQYYEEEERQRGNFPDRFSGHQFPNYSSELNVNALLLGDSALYLCASSATIDSYNEQFFGPGTRLTVL.

This clonotype was seen only a few times. The chain couples TRBV5-1 to TRBJ2-2, with D perhaps assigned TRBD1 or TRBD2 (5 bases each). The CDR3 has 16 amino acids. The germline gives CDR1 SGHRS, CDR2 YFSETQ. V was clipped by 0 bases and J by 3 bases, with 12 bases between them. Here the CDR3 reads CASSLAFGGHTGELFF. CDR3 DNA sequence: TGCGCCAGCAGCTTGGCCTTTGGGGGTCACACCGGGGAGCTGTTTTTT.

V and J are TRBV4-1 and TRBJ2-7; TRBD1 matches at 7 bases. Germline assignment: CDR1 MGHRA and CDR2 YSYEKL. The CDR3 has 15 amino acids. After removal of 1 base from V and 2 bases from J, the junction contained 5 bases not matched to a gene. This CDR3 is CASSQVEQGAYEQYF. The CDR3 DNA sequence: TGCGCCAGCAGCCAAGTCGAGCAGGGGGCCTACGAGCAGTACTTC.

J is TRBJ1-3 and V is TRBV2, with D perhaps matching TRBD1 (5 bases). Trimming took 10 bases from V and 4 from J, leaving 20 bases between them. Germline CDR1 is SNHLY and CDR2 is FYNNEI. The CDR3 has 15 residues. In DNA, the CDR3 is TGTGCCAACGCTCAGGACACCTTAAACGGAAACACCATATATTTT. Translating it yields CANAQDTLNGNTIYF.

A few counts support this clonotype. The V gene is TRBV5-1, the J gene TRBJ2-1; 9 nucleotides align to TRBD2. CDR3 length: 15 residues. Germline lookup yields CDR1 SGHRS and CDR2 YFSETQ. V lost 0 bases and J lost 8; bases outside the gene matches: 6. The CDR3 DNA follows: TGCGCCAGCAGCTTGGCGTCTAGCGGGGTGGATGAGCAGTTCTTC. Translating gives CASSLASSGVDEQFF.

This chain joins TRBV4-1 and TRBJ1-2; 9 nucleotides align to TRBD1. CDR3 length equals 15 residues. V lost 1 base to trimming and J lost 8 bases; unmatched junction nucleotides: 8. The germline V gene has CDR1 MGHRA and CDR2 YSYEKL. The CDR3 DNA reads TGCGCCAGCAGCCAAGGGACAGGGGTGATTCAGGGCTACACCTTC. This translates into CASSQGTGVIQGYTF.

This clonotype was recorded a few times. V is TRBV4-1 and J is TRBJ2-7; D possibly corresponds to TRBD2 (6 bases). The ends were cut back, 3 bases at V and 7 bases at J, with 13 bases in the middle. The CDR3 runs 13 residues. The V gene's germline CDR1 is MGHRA and CDR2 YSYEKL. The CDR3 DNA is TGCGCCAGCAGCCAGGGGCGGGGTGGAGAGCAGTACTTC. It codes for CASSQGRGGEQYF.

The V and J genes are TRBV9 and TRBJ1-1; tentative D call: TRBD1 (5 bases). The germline CDR1 and CDR2 sequences are SGDLS and YYNGEE. The CDR3 runs to 14 residues. Deletions cut 0 bases from V and 1 base from J, with 7 bases between. This CDR3 is CASSVADRNTEAFF. The DNA for the CDR3 is TGTGCCAGCAGCGTAGCTGACAGGAACACTGAAGCTTTCTTT.

The chain couples TRBV28 to TRBJ1-6; D uncertain. Germline V CDR1 and CDR2: MDHEN, SYDVKM. Trimming left V 6 bases short and J 14 bases short, with 14 bases between. This CDR3 has 12 amino acids. CDR3 nucleotides: TGTGCCAGCAGCCCCCCCCGGGGAGCCCTCCACTTT. This encodes CASSPPRGALHF.

V gene TRBV12-3 or TRBV12-4 combines with J gene TRBJ2-1; possibly TRBD2 for D (6 bases). Trimming pared 3 bases from V and 8 bases from J, leaving 8 bases between. The CDR3 loop spans 12 amino acids. CDR3 amino acids: CASSFSGYEQFF. The CDR3 DNA reads TGTGCCAGCAGTTTCAGCGGGTATGAGCAGTTCTTC.

The rearrangement uses TRBV6-6 and TRBJ2-3; TRBD2 agrees at 7 bases. Germline loops: CDR1 MNHNY, CDR2 SVGAGI (reference sequence). CDR3 size: 13 residues. V shed 2 bases, J shed 5 bases, and the junction held 1 base outside the gene matches. The CDR3 DNA sequence: TGTGCCAGCAGTTACACGGGGGGAGATACGCAGTATTTT. This encodes CASSYTGGDTQYF.

This clonotype was seen more than once but under ten times. The chain employs TRBV11-2 and TRBJ2-4; either TRBD1 or TRBD2 may fit D (5 bases each). The CDR3 is 17 residues long. CDR1 and CDR2 (germline): SGHAT, FQNNGV. V was clipped by 5 bases and J by 6 bases, with 23 bases between them. The DNA for the CDR3 is TGTGCCAGCAGCGCCAGAGGGTTCGGGGCGAGCGGAAACATTCAGTACTTC. It encodes CASSARGFGASGNIQYF.

J is TRBJ2-1 and V is TRBV5-4, with a possible D match to TRBD2 (5 bases). The CDR3 is 16 amino acids. The germline V and J ends were trimmed by 4 bases and 0 bases, with 14 bases remaining between them. Germline V gene lookup returns CDR1 SGHNT and CDR2 YYREEE (reference sequence). The CDR3 sequence: CASSGSPRGSYNEQFF. In DNA form, the CDR3 reads TGTGCCAGCAGCGGGTCCCCCCGGGGCTCCTACAATGAGCAGTTCTTC.

The chain couples TRBV4-3 to TRBJ2-1; D is unresolved. Germline V lookup: CDR1 LGHNA, CDR2 YSLEER. The ends were cut back, 0 bases at V and 0 bases at J, with 9 bases in the middle. This CDR3 is built from 16 residues. The CDR3 DNA sequence: TGCGCCAGCAGCCAAGACTTCAGGAGCTCCTACAATGAGCAGTTCTTC. As protein: CASSQDFRSSYNEQFF.

This chain connects TRBV4-2 to TRBJ1-2; D gene uncertain. Germline V gene sequence: CDR1 LGHNA, CDR2 YNFKEQ. This CDR3 has 12 residues. Trimming removed 2 bases from V and 7 bases from J, with 8 bases in between. The CDR3 reads CASSQSGAGYTF. The CDR3 bases are TGTGCCAGCAGCCAAAGTGGAGCTGGCTACACCTTC.

The chain recombines TRBV4-1 with TRBJ1-2; weak D call: TRBD1 (5 bases). Trimming shortened V by 5 bases and J by 4 bases, and 17 bases separated the two germline ends. The CDR3 length is 15 residues. Per germline, CDR1 MGHRA and CDR2 YSYEKL. The CDR3 sequence: CASSLGGTLVYGYTF. DNA for the CDR3: TGCGCCAGCAGCTTGGGGGGGACCCTCGTCTATGGCTACACCTTC.

Many counts were recorded for this clonotype. The rearrangement links TRBV5-1 to TRBJ1-2; maybe TRBD1 (5 bases). The CDR3 is 12 residues long. Trimming took 4 bases from V and 8 from J, leaving 12 bases between them. Germline V CDR1 and CDR2: SGHRS, YFSETQ. In DNA form, the CDR3 reads TGCGCCAGCAGCCCGTTGGGGGACGGCTACACCTTC. Its translation: CASSPLGDGYTF.

Many counts were recorded for this clonotype. The gene calls are TRBV3-1 and TRBJ2-2; maybe TRBD2 (6 bases). The germline V and J ends were trimmed by 2 bases and 1 base, with 14 bases remaining between them. The germline gives CDR1 LGHDT, CDR2 YNNKEL (reference sequence). The CDR3 is 17 residues long. The CDR3 bases are TGTGCCAGCAGCCAATACCCCCCCGGGGGGAACACCGGGGAGCTGTTTTTT. Residues: CASSQYPPGGNTGELFF.

V usage is TRBV27 and J usage is TRBJ1-1; possible D gene TRBD1, 6 bases. The length of the CDR3 is 14 residues. With 7 bases removed from V and 1 base from J, the gap between germline ends came to 13 bases. Germline loops: CDR1 MNHEY, CDR2 SMNVEV (reference sequence). DNA for the CDR3: TGTGCCAGCACCTCGGGACAAAGGAACACTGAAGCTTTCTTT. Protein sequence: CASTSGQRNTEAFF.

The J gene is TRBJ1-5, the V gene TRBV20-1; weak D call: TRBD1 (5 bases). The CDR3 sequence is 14 residues long. V lost 4 bases to trimming and J lost 0 bases, with 10 bases between them. Germline V gene sequence: CDR1 DFQATT, CDR2 SNEGSKA (reference sequence). This CDR3 reads CSAIQAPSNQPQHF. CDR3 nucleotides: TGCAGTGCTATACAGGCCCCTAGCAATCAGCCCCAGCATTTT.

This clonotype was seen more than once but under ten times. The chain has TRBV5-1 and TRBJ2-7, with D tentatively TRBD1 or TRBD2 (6 bases each). Looked up from germline, CDR1 is SGHRS and CDR2 is YFSETQ. Trimming took 1 base from V and 2 from J, leaving 13 bases between them. The CDR3 covers 15 residues. The CDR3 protein is CASSLMGGAAYEQYF. The CDR3 DNA is TGCGCCAGCAGCTTGATGGGGGGCGCGGCCTACGAGCAGTACTTC.

The V gene is TRBV9, the J gene TRBJ2-3; D assignment may be TRBD1 or TRBD2 (5 bases each). V was pared by 1 base and J by 0 bases, with 15 bases between. Germline assignment: CDR1 SGDLS and CDR2 YYNGEE. The CDR3 runs to 17 residues. CDR3 in DNA: TGTGCCAGCAGCGTATCTGGGCGAGGGGTTAGCACAGATACGCAGTATTTT. The encoded protein is CASSVSGRGVSTDTQYF.

To note about this clonotype: Since a much larger clone is just one base distant, this may be a read error. The rearrangement uses TRBV12-3 or TRBV12-4 and TRBJ2-1; the D gene is possibly TRBD1 (6 bases). The CDR3 is 16 amino acids. V was shortened by 5 bases and J by 6 bases, with 20 bases between the two germline ends. The CDR3: CASSMTGEHGVNEQFF. The CDR3 DNA follows: TGTGCCAGCAGTATGACAGGTGAACATGGAGTCAATGAGCAGTTCTTC.

This clonotype was seen more than once but under ten times. The rearrangement joins TRBV9 to TRBJ1-5; 12 positions match TRBD1. Germline CDR1 SGDLS, CDR2 YYNGEE. Trimming at V came to 2 bases and at J to 4 bases, leaving 4 bases not matched to a gene. The CDR3 is 16 amino acids. The CDR3 protein is CASSVWDRGRNQPQHF. The CDR3 nucleotides are TGTGCCAGCAGCGTCTGGGACAGGGGGCGAAATCAGCCCCAGCATTTT.